The TCR beta chain described here comes from a study of blood T cell repertoires in COVID-19. Study overall: From the United States, Italy and Spain came samples of acute and convalescent COVID-19.

Authors' data handling: It was from reference gene primer amplification that nucleated cell counts were estimated. Clones were sequenced by immunoSEQ multiplex PCR, and TCRdb holds only the in-frame ones, with some missing. That table supplies the V and J calls and clone size; D and trimming were determined from the DNA. The sample contains about 62,000 clones, roughly 88% of which appear only once. The CDR3 has 16 residues. Germline V gene data show CDR1 as LNHDA and CDR2 as SQIVND (reference sequence). J was trimmed by 9 bases and V by 8 bases; bases with no gene match: 19. The V gene is TRBV19, the J gene TRBJ1-5, with TRBD1 matching 7 bases. This TCR was recovered from a woman aged 55-75 years with acute or convalescent COVID-19. Sequences were obtained from peripheral blood. The CDR3 here is CASGEYGTALSRPQHF. DNA of the CDR3: TGTGCCAGTGGGGAATACGGGACAGCACTCAGTAGGCCCCAGCATTTT.